These T cell receptor beta chains were read from a single sample in a study of blood T cell repertoires in COVID-19. Clones were read by immunoSEQ multiplex PCR, and TCRdb kept only the in-frame ones, dropping some. The sample yields some 190,000 clones, 86% seen once. Sequencing input: PBMCs or T cells enriched from blood (not recorded which). The receptors originated from a man aged 35-49 years with acute COVID-19. Each CDR3 is given with its conserved first and last residue. The D gene is left open where the match is weak.

CDR3 protein,V gene,D gene
CASSHGTPTFQPQHF,TRBV27,-
CASSPGLAGPDEQFF,TRBV7-9,TRBD2
CASRLGGINYGYTF,TRBV5-4,-
CASSVMLRYEQYF,TRBV2,-
CASSSGTGVYNSPLHF,TRBV5-1,TRBD1
CASSHQINYEQYF,TRBV6-5,-
CASTVASGNRFANVLTF,TRBV5-5,TRBD2
CASSSQAGAYNEQFF,TRBV11-2,TRBD2
CATSDYGLAGVVTGELFF,TRBV24-1,TRBD2
CASGGGQGDGKLFF,TRBV5-1,TRBD1
CASSQDRGAGELFF,TRBV4-3,-
CASSPGEIRTEAFF,TRBV18,-
CASSFSGQAEQFF,TRBV7-9,-
CASSQFGFSYNEQFF,TRBV18,-
CASSLTGAEGEQFF,TRBV7-3,-
CASSSKQGTEQFF,TRBV7-2,TRBD1
CASSGMGQSSGNTIYF,TRBV5-4,-
CASSHYEANSGNTIYF,TRBV6-5,-
CAISETGGYEQYF,TRBV10-3,TRBD1
CASSQVLAETQYF,TRBV4-1,-
CASSTDREGEKLFF,TRBV28,TRBD1
CASSPDGGYTEAFF,TRBV11-2,-
CASSPLGMDTQYF,TRBV18,-
CASSTTGADTQYF,TRBV9,TRBD1
CASSLFEAGKNIQYF,TRBV28,-
CASKGTGVYGYTF,TRBV6-5,TRBD1
CASGPPGYTEAFF,TRBV7-9,-
CSGVTGVGYTF,TRBV29-1,TRBD1
CASSQVGGPRWNEQFF,TRBV4-1,TRBD1